The 22 T cell receptor beta chains below come from one sample, sequenced in a study of blood T cells in healthy people across ages. Through a sample-barcoded 5' primer and a J-beta primer mix, a second PCR was run for about 6 to 12 cycles. TCRdb itself ran the 5' RACE reads through MiXCR, one entry per CDR3 protein. Here the sample spans 450,000 to 700,000 distinct CDR3 sequences, approximately 25% being singletons. Specimen: blood. The receptor set was obtained from a woman in her seventies in good health.

This clonotype has more than one count but fewer than ten. The junction does not match germline at one end; this may be a read error. This sequence joins TRBV7-2 and TRBJ1-1, with unresolved D. CDR3 length: 13 residues. CDR1 and CDR2 from the germline V gene are SGHTA and FQGNSA. The DNA of the CDR3 is TGTGCCAGCAGCTTAGGTGTTAACACTGAACCTTTCTTT. Protein product: CASSLGVNTEPFF.

This clonotype was observed a handful of times. The rearrangement uses TRBV20-1 and TRBJ2-1; D uncertain. CDR3 length equals 11 residues. V lost 3 bases and J 5 bases, leaving 5 bases between the germline ends. Per germline, CDR1 DFQATT and CDR2 SNEGSKA (reference sequence). CDR3 nucleotides: TGCAGTGCTAGCGGCAACAATGAGCAGTTCTTC. It yields the protein CSASGNNEQFF.

The rearrangement joins TRBV12-3 or TRBV12-4 to TRBJ2-1; D gene uncertain. The ends were cut back, 7 bases at V and 0 bases at J, with 13 bases in the middle. This CDR3 has 15 residues. CDR3 in amino acids: CASTAPSSSYNEQFF. CDR3 DNA: TGTGCCAGCACCGCCCCTTCCAGCTCCTACAATGAGCAGTTCTTC.

The genes are TRBV28 and TRBJ2-2; possible D gene TRBD2, 5 bases. V was cut by 6 bases and J by 0 bases, with 14 bases left in between. Germline V lookup: CDR1 MDHEN, CDR2 SYDVKM. This CDR3 contains 16 residues. The CDR3 is CASRNGLNANTGELFF. The CDR3 coding sequence is TGTGCCAGCAGAAACGGACTTAACGCGAACACCGGGGAGCTGTTTTTT.

This clonotype came up a few times. The chain links TRBV6-4 to TRBJ2-5, with no clear D. The ends were cut back, 2 bases at V and 4 bases at J, with 20 bases in the middle. Germline CDR1 is MRHNA and CDR2 is SNTAGT. This CDR3 contains 17 residues. In nucleotides, the CDR3 is TGTGCCAGCAGTGACGGTCCCCGTGTTTTGACACGAGAGACCCAGTACTTC. Protein sequence: CASSDGPRVLTRETQYF.

The genes are TRBV7-2 and TRBJ1-3; the D gene is possibly TRBD1 (6 bases). There are 14 residues in the CDR3. The germline V and J ends were trimmed by 5 bases and 1 base, with 9 bases remaining between them. CDR1 is SGHTA and CDR2 is FQGNSA in the germline V gene. The CDR3 DNA sequence: TGTGCCAGCAGCGCGCAGGGGTCTGGAAACACCATATATTTT. Translation gives CASSAQGSGNTIYF.

The J gene is TRBJ1-1, the V gene TRBV11-1; 9 bases agree with TRBD1. The CDR3 sequence is 16 residues long. Germline V CDR1 and CDR2: SGHAT, FQDESV (reference sequence). Trimming took 5 bases from V and 5 from J; bases not matched to a gene: 12. For the CDR3, the DNA is TGTGCCAGCAGCCCGCTGGGACAGGGAACAAGGACTGAAGCTTTCTTT. Amino acids: CASSPLGQGTRTEAFF.

A few counts support this clonotype. The gene calls are TRBV18 and TRBJ2-2; a weak D match, TRBD2 (5 bases). Between the trimmed V and J ends, which lost 0 bases and 5 bases, there was a span of 13 bases. From germline, CDR1 is KGHSH and CDR2 LQKENI. The CDR3 is 16 amino acids. CDR3 coding DNA: TGTGCCAGCTCACCACCGGCTGGCCCGGGGACCGGGGAGCTGTTTTTT. The encoded protein is CASSPPAGPGTGELFF.

This clonotype has only one observation. This chain uses TRBV10-3 with TRBJ1-5; the match to TRBD1 covers 12 bases. CDR3 length: 18 amino acids. V shed 5 bases, J shed 2 bases, and the junction held 10 bases outside the gene matches. Germline CDR1 and CDR2: ENHRY and SYGVKD. The CDR3 here is CAISPGTGGGRGNQPQHF. DNA of the CDR3: TGTGCCATCAGTCCCGGGACAGGGGGCGGTAGGGGCAATCAGCCCCAGCATTTT.

In its sample, this clonotype was seen a few times. The V call is TRBV20-1, the J call TRBJ2-6; D ambiguous. This CDR3 contains 15 residues. Germline lookup yields CDR1 DFQATT and CDR2 SNEGSKA (reference sequence). V lost 3 bases and J 3 bases, leaving 12 bases between the germline ends. The DNA for the CDR3 is TGCAGTGCTAGCGCCGGGCGCGGTGGGGCCAACGTCCTGACTTTC. It yields the protein CSASAGRGGANVLTF.

This clonotype was counted only a few times. The chain is built from TRBV7-9 and TRBJ1-2; weak D call: TRBD1 (5 bases). Trimming took off 5 bases at V and 4 bases at J, with 14 bases between the two ends. The germline gives CDR1 SEHNR, CDR2 FQNEAQ (reference sequence). The CDR3 loop spans 14 amino acids. The CDR3 sequence: CASSPGVSGYGYTF. The CDR3 bases are TGTGCCAGCAGCCCGGGGGTTTCTGGCTATGGCTACACCTTC.

The gene calls are TRBV10-3 and TRBJ1-1; D ambiguous. There are 13 residues in the CDR3. V was shortened by 0 bases and J by 5 bases, with 7 bases between the two germline ends. Germline V gene lookup returns CDR1 ENHRY and CDR2 SYGVKD. Here the CDR3 reads CAISESTGTEAFF. The CDR3 nucleotides are TGTGCCATCAGTGAGTCAACGGGGACTGAAGCTTTCTTT.

The chain recombines TRBV6-5 with TRBJ2-3, with D possibly matching TRBD1 (5 bases). Germline assignment: CDR1 MNHEY and CDR2 SVGAGI. Deletions cut 5 bases from V and 0 bases from J, with 12 bases between. CDR3 size: 15 residues. In nucleotides, the CDR3 is TGTGCCAGCAGTAGCGTAGGGGTTAGCACAGATACGCAGTATTTT. It encodes CASSSVGVSTDTQYF.

Concerning this clonotype itself: One base away lies a much larger clone, so this may be a sequencing read error. This is likely a read error, given that the CDR3 carries no conserved phenylalanine or tryptophan at its end. CDR3 coding DNA: TGTGCCAGCTCACCATTGGGGAGCACAGATACGCAGTATTTA. It translates to CASSPLGSTDTQYL. The chain uses TRBV18 and TRBJ2-3; no reliable D call. Per germline, CDR1 KGHSH and CDR2 LQKENI. This CDR3 contains 14 residues. V gave up 2 bases and J gave up 0 bases, with 6 bases separating them.

The rearrangement uses TRBV6-2 or TRBV6-3 and TRBJ2-7, with D maybe TRBD2 (5 bases). Trimming pared 7 bases from V and 0 bases from J, leaving 7 bases between. The CDR3 has 12 amino acids. Per the germline V gene, CDR1 is MNHEY and CDR2 is SVGEGT. CDR3 sequence: CASIGNSYEQYF. The CDR3 DNA sequence: TGTGCCAGCATCGGGAACTCCTACGAGCAGTACTTC.

This clonotype was seen a few times. V and J are TRBV6-2 or TRBV6-3 and TRBJ1-4, with D hard to call. Looked up from germline, CDR1 is MNHEY and CDR2 is SVGEGT. CDR3 length equals 16 residues. V was shortened by 6 bases and J by 0 bases, with 14 bases between the two germline ends. CDR3 nucleotide sequence: TGTGCCAGCAGCTGGGCTCAGCGAGCAACTAATGAAAAACTGTTTTTT. Protein sequence: CASSWAQRATNEKLFF.

The gene calls are TRBV29-1 and TRBJ2-3; D remains ambiguous. V was shortened by 7 bases and J by 2 bases, with 13 bases between the two germline ends. This CDR3 is 13 amino acids long. Germline V gives CDR1 SQVTM, CDR2 ANQGSEA. DNA for the CDR3: TGCAGCGGGGATTCATTACACACAGATACGCAGTATTTT. Its translation is CSGDSLHTDTQYF.

The CDR3: CSPRTGGSEKLFF. CDR3 sequence (DNA): TGCAGTCCAAGGACAGGGGGGAGTGAAAAACTGTTTTTT. V is TRBV20-1 and J is TRBJ1-4, with TRBD1 matching 10 bases. V dropped 8 bases and J dropped 7; count of bases not matched to a gene: 7. Germline assignment: CDR1 DFQATT and CDR2 SNEGSKA (reference sequence). The CDR3 is 13 amino acids.

The chain combines TRBV7-2 with TRBJ1-5; D unresolved. V gave up 5 bases and J gave up 7 bases, with 15 bases separating them. CDR1 is SGHTA, CDR2 FQGNSA, per germline. The CDR3 loop spans 14 amino acids. The CDR3 region has the DNA TGTGCCAGCAGCCCAGCTAACCCGGGGCAGCCCCAGCATTTT. Amino acid sequence: CASSPANPGQPQHF. The full variable domain, completed using reference TRBV7-2 and TRBJ1-5, is GAGVSQSPSNKVTEKGKDVELRCDPISGHTALYWYRQSLGQGLEFLIYFQGNSAPDKSGLPSDRFSAERTGGSVSTLTIQRTQQEDSAVYLCASSPANPGQPQHFGDGTRLSIL.

The genes are TRBV2 and TRBJ2-7, with D unresolved. This CDR3 region has 11 residues. From germline, CDR1 is SNHLY and CDR2 FYNNEI. The V end lost 2 bases, the J end lost 6 bases, and 5 bases lay between the germline ends. CDR3: CASSELSEQYF. The CDR3 DNA sequence: TGTGCCAGCAGTGAACTCTCCGAGCAGTACTTC.

This clonotype showed up just a few times. This chain joins TRBV6-6 and TRBJ2-3, with 7 positions matching TRBD2. This CDR3 contains 15 residues. Germline-derived CDR1 and CDR2 are MNHNY and SVGAGI (reference sequence). Losses at the gene ends were 2 bases for V and 6 bases for J; bases not matched to a gene: 8. CDR3 in amino acids: CASSYPAAGRDTQYF. The DNA for the CDR3 is TGTGCCAGCAGTTACCCCGCAGCGGGGAGGGATACGCAGTATTTT.

The V and J genes are TRBV7-2 and TRBJ2-1; 9 bases are a match to TRBD2. Trimming at V came to 5 bases and at J to 4 bases, leaving 6 bases not matched to a gene. CDR3 length: 15 residues. Germline CDR1 reads SGHTA; CDR2 reads FQGNSA. In DNA, the CDR3 is TGTGCCAGCAGCCCGACTAGCGGCCGATACAATGAGCAGTTCTTC. Translated, it gives CASSPTSGRYNEQFF.